This T cell receptor (beta chain) was found in a study of tumor-infiltrating lymphocytes in primary liver carcinoma. Study details: Productive TCRbeta read yields ran from roughly 3.7 to 6.8 million per sample and were similar between tissues.

The researchers produced TCR beta cDNA from approximately 550 ng total RNA with a constant-region primer. Construction of TCR beta libraries relied on three successive nested multiplex PCR rounds employing slightly modified ARM-PCR. With TRBV1-TRBV30 forward primers and a C-beta reverse primer, the first two PCR rounds were run for nine to eleven cycles each. Each CDR3 protein gets one entry after TCRdb re-called the multiplex PCR reads with MiXCR. The sample lists 310,000 or so distinct CDR3 sequences, 58% occurring once. The CDR3 covers 17 residues. V lost 3 bases and J lost 9; bases outside the gene matches: 12. Researchers drew blood RNA from unsorted whole blood and extracted germline DNA as well.

The J gene is TRBJ2-1, the V gene TRBV12-3 or TRBV12-4, with TRBD2 matching 12 bases. The sequenced sample was peripheral blood. This receptor was identified in a woman under 40 with primary liver carcinoma and hepatitis B virus infection. The CDR3 sequence: CASSFPTSGRELSEQFF. The CDR3 bases are TGTGCCAGCAGTTTCCCGACTAGCGGGAGAGAGTTGAGTGAGCAGTTCTTC.